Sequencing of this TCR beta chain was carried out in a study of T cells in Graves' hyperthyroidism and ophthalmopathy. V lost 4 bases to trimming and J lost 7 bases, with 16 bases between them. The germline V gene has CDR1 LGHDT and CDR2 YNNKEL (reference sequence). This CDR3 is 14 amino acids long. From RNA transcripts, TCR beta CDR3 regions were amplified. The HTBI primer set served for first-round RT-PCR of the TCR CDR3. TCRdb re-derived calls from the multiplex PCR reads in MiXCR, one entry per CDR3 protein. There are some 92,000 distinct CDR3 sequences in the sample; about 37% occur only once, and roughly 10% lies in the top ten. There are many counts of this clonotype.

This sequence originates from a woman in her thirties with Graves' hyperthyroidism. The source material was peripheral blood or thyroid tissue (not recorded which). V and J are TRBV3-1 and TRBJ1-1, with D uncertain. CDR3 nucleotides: TGTGCCAGCAGCCTCCCCGGAACGTCCAATGAAGCTTTCTTT. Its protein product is CASSLPGTSNEAFF. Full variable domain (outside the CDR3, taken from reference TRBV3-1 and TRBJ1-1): DTAVSQTPKYLVTQMGNDKSIKCEQNLGHDTMYWYKQDSKKFLKIMFSYNNKELIINETVPNRFSPKSPDKAHLNLHINSLELGDSAVYFCASSLPGTSNEAFFGQGTRLTVV.